This T cell receptor beta chain came from a study of regulatory dendritic cells for organ transplantation. Germline CDR1 reads SGHKS; CDR2 reads YYEKEE (reference sequence). CDR3 length: 14 residues. V shed 2 bases and J shed 2 bases, with 7 bases lying between them. Assay used: immunoSEQ multiplex PCR; TCRdb lists only in-frame clones, some missing. Of fewer than 40,000 clones listed, about 89% were seen once; the top ten hold approximately 0.11%. What was sequenced was naive CD8+ T cells from blood. Subset indicated: CD45RA+ naive T cells. This chain uses TRBV5-5 with TRBJ2-2; the D is unclear. The receptor was derived from a human donor in good health. The DNA of the CDR3 is TGTGCCAGCAGCTTCGCCCCAAACACCGGGGAGCTGTTTTTT. Its translation: CASSFAPNTGELFF.